Listed below are T cell receptor beta chains from one sample, sequenced in a study of cytomegalovirus exposure and HLA in healthy donors. TCRdb keeps only in-frame clones here, not all; method: immunoSEQ multiplex PCR. The sample has under 150,000 clones; almost 85% are singletons. Sequenced sample: PBMCs. These TCRs come from a man under 40 in good health and CMV-seropositive. Each CDR3 is given without its conserved first and last residue. A D gene is named only where the DNA matches it firmly. Expanded clones are given a class, and other clones once, few, many or no size at all.

V gene: TRBV5-1
D gene: TRBD1
CDR3 length: 17
clone size: NA
CDR3 protein: ASSGPAGTESSGANVLT

V gene: TRBV19
D gene: NA
CDR3 length: 11
clone size: NA
CDR3 protein: ASSSAQGDEQF

V gene: TRBV7-8
D gene: TRBD2
CDR3 length: 14
clone size: NA
CDR3 protein: ASSLEGTSGGNEQF

V gene: TRBV2
D gene: NA
CDR3 length: 12
clone size: NA
CDR3 protein: ASRFTSYNSPLH

V gene: TRBV28
D gene: NA
CDR3 length: 13
clone size: NA
CDR3 protein: ASSLLNGGAFGYT

V gene: TRBV18
D gene: NA
CDR3 length: 11
clone size: NA
CDR3 protein: ASSPARAYEQY

V gene: TRBV28
D gene: NA
CDR3 length: 11
clone size: NA
CDR3 protein: ASSFTSTRRFF

V gene: TRBV28
D gene: TRBD2
CDR3 length: 15
clone size: NA
CDR3 protein: ASSLGGLAGVAGELF

V gene: TRBV7-9
D gene: TRBD2
CDR3 length: 14
clone size: NA
CDR3 protein: ASSQPLGEGSYEQY

V gene: TRBV2
D gene: NA
CDR3 length: 10
clone size: once
CDR3 protein: ASRINRVGYT

V gene: TRBV19
D gene: NA
CDR3 length: 13
clone size: NA
CDR3 protein: ASSFARGTFNEQF

V gene: TRBV7-9
D gene: TRBD1
CDR3 length: 13
clone size: NA
CDR3 protein: ASRPRDRVTGELF

V gene: TRBV4-1
D gene: NA
CDR3 length: 14
clone size: NA
CDR3 protein: ASSQEWGGLNYEQY

V gene: TRBV18
D gene: NA
CDR3 length: 13
clone size: NA
CDR3 protein: ASSELQGSGTEAF

V gene: TRBV6-1
D gene: NA
CDR3 length: 11
clone size: NA
CDR3 protein: ASSPEVADTQY

V gene: TRBV9
D gene: TRBD1
CDR3 length: 12
clone size: NA
CDR3 protein: ASSPGQRLYGYT

V gene: TRBV27
D gene: NA
CDR3 length: 10
clone size: NA
CDR3 protein: ASSLLGQPQH

V gene: TRBV5-1
D gene: NA
CDR3 length: 12
clone size: NA
CDR3 protein: ASSSGLWEDGYT

V gene: TRBV28
D gene: TRBD1
CDR3 length: 12
clone size: NA
CDR3 protein: ASSLGQAEEKLF

V gene: TRBV4-1
D gene: TRBD1
CDR3 length: 15
clone size: NA
CDR3 protein: ASSHTDLGTGAYEQY

V gene: TRBV12-5
D gene: TRBD1
CDR3 length: 10
clone size: NA
CDR3 protein: ASGGQGTEAF

V gene: TRBV5-8
D gene: TRBD2
CDR3 length: 13
clone size: NA
CDR3 protein: ASSLTSGNHGEQF

V gene: TRBV19
D gene: NA
CDR3 length: 13
clone size: NA
CDR3 protein: ASRMFRAANSPLH

V gene: TRBV7-8
D gene: NA
CDR3 length: 10
clone size: NA
CDR3 protein: ASSLTGLEQF

V gene: TRBV19
D gene: NA
CDR3 length: 14
clone size: NA
CDR3 protein: ASSTKRFSSYNEQF

V gene: TRBV6-1
D gene: NA
CDR3 length: 9
clone size: NA
CDR3 protein: ASAPPGHAV

V gene: TRBV4-1
D gene: TRBD2
CDR3 length: 16
clone size: once
CDR3 protein: ASSHRNGERERGETQY

V gene: TRBV19
D gene: TRBD1
CDR3 length: 13
clone size: NA
CDR3 protein: ASSRDRAPNTEAF

V gene: TRBV6-1
D gene: TRBD1
CDR3 length: 12
clone size: many
CDR3 protein: ASSGTGVSQPQH

V gene: TRBV6-4
D gene: NA
CDR3 length: 13
clone size: NA
CDR3 protein: ASSDNPGQNSPLH

V gene: TRBV7-2
D gene: TRBD2
CDR3 length: 16
clone size: NA
CDR3 protein: ASSLAVVGAGGPQEQY

V gene: TRBV7-2
D gene: NA
CDR3 length: 11
clone size: NA
CDR3 protein: ASSLSQNTEAF

V gene: TRBV6-1
D gene: NA
CDR3 length: 12
clone size: NA
CDR3 protein: ASSEVASGNTIY

V gene: TRBV4-1
D gene: NA
CDR3 length: 13
clone size: NA
CDR3 protein: ASSHTGTNTGELF

V gene: TRBV5-4
D gene: NA
CDR3 length: 13
clone size: NA
CDR3 protein: ASSLAGPSTDTQY

V gene: TRBV7-8
D gene: TRBD2
CDR3 length: 20
clone size: NA
CDR3 protein: ASSFGGLAGGGVGASTDTQY

V gene: TRBV5-4
D gene: TRBD2
CDR3 length: 12
clone size: NA
CDR3 protein: APGVAGVGDTQY

V gene: TRBV7-9
D gene: NA
CDR3 length: 12
clone size: NA
CDR3 protein: SSSLGQGSDTQY

V gene: TRBV30
D gene: NA
CDR3 length: 14
clone size: NA
CDR3 protein: AWSVRPGRRMTEAF